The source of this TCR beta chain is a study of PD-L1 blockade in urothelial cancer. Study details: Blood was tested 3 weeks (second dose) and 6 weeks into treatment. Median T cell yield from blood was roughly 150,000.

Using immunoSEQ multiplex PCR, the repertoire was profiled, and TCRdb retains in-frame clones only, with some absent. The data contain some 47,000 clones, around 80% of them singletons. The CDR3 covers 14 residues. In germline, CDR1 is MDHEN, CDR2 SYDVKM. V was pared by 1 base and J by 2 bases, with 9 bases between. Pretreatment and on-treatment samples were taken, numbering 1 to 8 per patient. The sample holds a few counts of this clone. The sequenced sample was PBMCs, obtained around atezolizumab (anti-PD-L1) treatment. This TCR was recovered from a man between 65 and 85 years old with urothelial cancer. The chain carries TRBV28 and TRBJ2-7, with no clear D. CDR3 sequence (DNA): TGTGCCAGCAGTTTATCCCAACTCCCCTACGAGCAGTACTTC. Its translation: CASSLSQLPYEQYF.